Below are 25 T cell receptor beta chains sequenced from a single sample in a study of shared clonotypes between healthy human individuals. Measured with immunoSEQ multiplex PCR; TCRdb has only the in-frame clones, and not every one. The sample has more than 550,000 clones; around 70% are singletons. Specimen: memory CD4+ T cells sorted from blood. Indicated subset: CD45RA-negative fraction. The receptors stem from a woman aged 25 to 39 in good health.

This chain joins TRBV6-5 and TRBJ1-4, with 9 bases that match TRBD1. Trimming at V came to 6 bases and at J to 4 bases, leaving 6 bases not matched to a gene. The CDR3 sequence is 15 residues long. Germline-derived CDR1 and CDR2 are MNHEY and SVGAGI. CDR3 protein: CASSLQGANNEKLFF. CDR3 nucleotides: TGTGCCAGCAGCCTACAGGGGGCTAATAATGAAAAACTGTTTTTT.

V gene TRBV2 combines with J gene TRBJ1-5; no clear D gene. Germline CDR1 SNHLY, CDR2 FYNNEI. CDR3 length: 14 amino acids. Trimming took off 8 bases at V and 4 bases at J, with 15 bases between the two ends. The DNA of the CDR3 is TGTGCCAGCGGGCCTGGAGAGTTGAATCAGCCCCAGCATTTT. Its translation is CASGPGELNQPQHF.

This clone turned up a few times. The DNA for the CDR3 is TGTGCCAGCAGCACAGGCGAAGCGTATGGCTACACCTTC. Its protein is CASSTGEAYGYTF. The chain is built from TRBV6-5 and TRBJ1-2, with a tentative D call TRBD1 (5 bases). The CDR3 totals 13 residues. Germline CDR1 and CDR2: MNHEY and SVGAGI. Trimming left V 6 bases short and J 5 bases short, with 13 bases between.

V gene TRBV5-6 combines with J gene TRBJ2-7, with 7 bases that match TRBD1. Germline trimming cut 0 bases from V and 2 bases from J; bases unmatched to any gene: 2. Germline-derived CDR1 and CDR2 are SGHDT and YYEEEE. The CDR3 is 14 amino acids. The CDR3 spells CASSLGDSPYEQYF. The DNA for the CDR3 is TGTGCCAGCAGCTTGGGGGACAGTCCCTACGAGCAGTACTTC.

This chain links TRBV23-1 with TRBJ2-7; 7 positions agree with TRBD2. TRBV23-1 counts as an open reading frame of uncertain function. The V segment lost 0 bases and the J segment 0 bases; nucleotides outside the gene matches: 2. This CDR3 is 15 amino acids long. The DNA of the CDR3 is TGCGCCAGCAGTCAATCGGAGCGGGACTCCTACGAGCAGTACTTC. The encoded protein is CASSQSERDSYEQYF.

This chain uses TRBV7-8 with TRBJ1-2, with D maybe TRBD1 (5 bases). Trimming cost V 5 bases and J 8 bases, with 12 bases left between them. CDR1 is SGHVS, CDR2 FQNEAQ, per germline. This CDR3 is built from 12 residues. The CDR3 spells CASSAGMEGYTF. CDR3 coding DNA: TGTGCCAGCAGCGCAGGGATGGAGGGCTACACCTTC.

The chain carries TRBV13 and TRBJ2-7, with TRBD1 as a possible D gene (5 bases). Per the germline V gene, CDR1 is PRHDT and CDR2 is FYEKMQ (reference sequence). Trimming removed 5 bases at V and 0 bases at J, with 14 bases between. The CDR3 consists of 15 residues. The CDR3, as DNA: TGTGCCAGCAGCCAGGACCGAGGACACTCCTACGAGCAGTACTTC. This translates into CASSQDRGHSYEQYF.

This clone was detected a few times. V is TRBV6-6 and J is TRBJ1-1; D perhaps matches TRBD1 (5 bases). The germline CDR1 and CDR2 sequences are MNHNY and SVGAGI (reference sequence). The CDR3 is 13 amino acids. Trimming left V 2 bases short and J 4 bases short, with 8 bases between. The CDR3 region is CASSYGGGTEAFF. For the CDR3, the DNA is TGTGCCAGCAGTTACGGCGGGGGCACTGAAGCTTTCTTT.

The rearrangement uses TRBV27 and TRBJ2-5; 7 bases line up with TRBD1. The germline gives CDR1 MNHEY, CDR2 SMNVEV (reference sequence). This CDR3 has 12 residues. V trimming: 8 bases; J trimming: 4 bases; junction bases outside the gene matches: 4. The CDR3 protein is CASGNRGETQYF. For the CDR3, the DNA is TGTGCCAGCGGAAACAGGGGAGAGACCCAGTACTTC.

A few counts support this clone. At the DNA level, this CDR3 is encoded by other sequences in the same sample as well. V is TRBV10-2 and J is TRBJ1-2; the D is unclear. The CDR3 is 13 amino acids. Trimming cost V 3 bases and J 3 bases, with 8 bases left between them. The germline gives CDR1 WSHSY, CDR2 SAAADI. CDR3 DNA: TGCGCCAGCAGTGAAAGTGGGGACTATGGCTACACCTTC. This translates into CASSESGDYGYTF.

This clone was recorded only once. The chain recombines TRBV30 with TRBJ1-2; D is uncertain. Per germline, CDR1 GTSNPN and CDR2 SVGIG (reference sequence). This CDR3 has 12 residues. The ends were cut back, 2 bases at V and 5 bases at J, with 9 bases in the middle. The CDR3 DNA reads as TGTGCCTGGAGTAGAGGATCATATGGCTACACCTTC. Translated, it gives CAWSRGSYGYTF.

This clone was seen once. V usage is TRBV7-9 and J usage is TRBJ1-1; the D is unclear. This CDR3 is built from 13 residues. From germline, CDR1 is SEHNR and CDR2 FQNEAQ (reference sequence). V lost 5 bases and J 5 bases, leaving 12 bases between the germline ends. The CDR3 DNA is TGTGCCAGCAGCCGTCAAGGGAGTACTGAAGCTTTCTTT. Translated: CASSRQGSTEAFF.

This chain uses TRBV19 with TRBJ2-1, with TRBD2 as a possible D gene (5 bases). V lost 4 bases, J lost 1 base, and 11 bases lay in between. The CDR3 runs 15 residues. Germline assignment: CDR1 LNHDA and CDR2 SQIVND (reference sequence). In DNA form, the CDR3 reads TGTGCCAGTAGTACTAGCTTGGGATCCTACAATGAGCAGTTCTTC. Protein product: CASSTSLGSYNEQFF.

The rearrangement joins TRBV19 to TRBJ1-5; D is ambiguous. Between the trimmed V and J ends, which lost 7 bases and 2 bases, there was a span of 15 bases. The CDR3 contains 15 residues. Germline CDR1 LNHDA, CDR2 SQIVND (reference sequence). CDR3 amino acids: CASTLTEAGNQPQHF. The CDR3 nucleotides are TGTGCCAGTACCCTCACAGAGGCCGGCAATCAGCCCCAGCATTTT.

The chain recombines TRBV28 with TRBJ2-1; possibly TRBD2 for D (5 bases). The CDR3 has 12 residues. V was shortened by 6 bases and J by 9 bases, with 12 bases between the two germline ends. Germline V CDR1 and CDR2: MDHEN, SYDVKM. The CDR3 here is CASRPGLSEQFF. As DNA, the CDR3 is TGTGCCAGCAGACCCGGACTCAGTGAGCAGTTCTTC.

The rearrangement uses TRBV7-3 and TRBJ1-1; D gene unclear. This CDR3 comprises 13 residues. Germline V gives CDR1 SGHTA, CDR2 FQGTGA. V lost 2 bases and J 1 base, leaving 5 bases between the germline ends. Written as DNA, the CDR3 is TGTGCCAGCAGCTTAGAACAGAACACTGAAGCTTTCTTT. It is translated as CASSLEQNTEAFF.

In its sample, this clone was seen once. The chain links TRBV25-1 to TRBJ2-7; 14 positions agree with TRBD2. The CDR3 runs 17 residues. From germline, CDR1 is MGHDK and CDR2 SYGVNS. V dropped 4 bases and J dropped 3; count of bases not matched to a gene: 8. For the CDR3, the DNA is TGTGCCAGCAGTGGTCGACTAGCGGGAGGGTTTGGCTACGAGCAGTACTTC. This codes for CASSGRLAGGFGYEQYF.

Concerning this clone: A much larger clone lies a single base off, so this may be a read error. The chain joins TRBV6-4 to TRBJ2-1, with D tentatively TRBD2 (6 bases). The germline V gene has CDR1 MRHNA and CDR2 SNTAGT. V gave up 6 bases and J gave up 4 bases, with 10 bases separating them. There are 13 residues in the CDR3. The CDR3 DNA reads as TGTGCCAGCAGCCCCGGGACTTACAATGAGCAGTTCTTC. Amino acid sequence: CASSPGTYNEQFF.

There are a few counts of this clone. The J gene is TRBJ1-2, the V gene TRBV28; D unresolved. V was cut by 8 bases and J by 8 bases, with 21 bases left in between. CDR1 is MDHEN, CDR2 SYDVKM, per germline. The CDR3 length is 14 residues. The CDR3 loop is CASGRPAVRVGYTF. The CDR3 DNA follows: TGTGCCAGCGGTAGGCCGGCCGTGCGAGTCGGCTACACCTTC.

The CDR3 nucleotides read TGTGCCAGCAGCCCCTGGGGGGGGTTTAGAGTGGATAGAGCTTTCTTT. This sequence encodes CASSPWGGFRVDRAFF. The chain has TRBV7-8 and TRBJ1-1; a possible D gene is TRBD1 (5 bases). Trimming removed 5 bases at V and 10 bases at J, with 26 bases between. The germline CDR1 and CDR2 sequences are SGHVS and FQNEAQ. This CDR3 region has 16 residues.

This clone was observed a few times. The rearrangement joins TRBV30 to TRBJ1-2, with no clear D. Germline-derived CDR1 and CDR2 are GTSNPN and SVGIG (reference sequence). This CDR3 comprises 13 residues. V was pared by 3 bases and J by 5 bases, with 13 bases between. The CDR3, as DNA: TGTGCCTGGAGGACCCCAGTGGCTTATGGCTACACCTTC. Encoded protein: CAWRTPVAYGYTF.

The CDR3 loop reads CASNNFGTGSYEQYF. CDR3 sequence (DNA): TGTGCCAGCAACAATTTCGGGACAGGATCCTACGAGCAGTACTTC. J is TRBJ2-7 and V is TRBV5-3; 8 nucleotides agree with TRBD1. TRBV5-3 is an ORF; its function is uncertain. J gave up 1 base and V 8 bases, and 11 bases lay outside the gene matches. CDR3 size: 15 residues.

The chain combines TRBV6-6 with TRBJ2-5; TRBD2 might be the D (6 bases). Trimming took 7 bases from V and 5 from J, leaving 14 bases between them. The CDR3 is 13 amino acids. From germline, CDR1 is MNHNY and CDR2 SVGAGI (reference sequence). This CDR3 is CASNPGGQETQYF. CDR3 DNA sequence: TGTGCCAGCAACCCCGGGGGTCAGGAGACCCAGTACTTC.

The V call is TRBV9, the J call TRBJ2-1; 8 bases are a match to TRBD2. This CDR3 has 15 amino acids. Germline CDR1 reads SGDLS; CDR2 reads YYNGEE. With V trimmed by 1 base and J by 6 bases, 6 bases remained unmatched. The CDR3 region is CASSVRGRSGNEQFF. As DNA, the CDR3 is TGTGCCAGCAGCGTACGCGGGAGGTCTGGCAATGAGCAGTTCTTC.

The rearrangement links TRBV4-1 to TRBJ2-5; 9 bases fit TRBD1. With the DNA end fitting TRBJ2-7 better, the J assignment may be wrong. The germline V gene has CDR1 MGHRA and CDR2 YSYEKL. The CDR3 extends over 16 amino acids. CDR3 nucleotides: TGCGCCAGCAGCCAAGGGACAGGGGCCCTAACCTACGAGCAGTACTTC. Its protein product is CASSQGTGALTYEQYF.